This TCR beta chain was sequenced in a study of T cell responses to AZD1222 COVID-19 vaccine. Sequencing was performed with immunoSEQ multiplex PCR; in TCRdb, only in-frame clones are kept and a portion is missing. Among about 77,000 clones listed, more than 85% were seen once. This CDR3 is built from 17 residues. Germline V lookup: CDR1 MNHEY, CDR2 SMNVEV (reference sequence). V was clipped by 5 bases and J by 1 base; unmatched bases: 14. Material: peripheral blood, obtained 28 days after the second AZD1222 dose. This TCR was sampled from an adult who received the AZD1222 COVID-19 vaccine. This rearrangement joins TRBV27 to TRBJ2-7; 7 nucleotides line up with TRBD1. The DNA for the CDR3 is TGTGCCAGCAGTGGGATATCAGGGACAGCGATTTCCTACGAGCAGTACTTC. Its protein is CASSGISGTAISYEQYF.